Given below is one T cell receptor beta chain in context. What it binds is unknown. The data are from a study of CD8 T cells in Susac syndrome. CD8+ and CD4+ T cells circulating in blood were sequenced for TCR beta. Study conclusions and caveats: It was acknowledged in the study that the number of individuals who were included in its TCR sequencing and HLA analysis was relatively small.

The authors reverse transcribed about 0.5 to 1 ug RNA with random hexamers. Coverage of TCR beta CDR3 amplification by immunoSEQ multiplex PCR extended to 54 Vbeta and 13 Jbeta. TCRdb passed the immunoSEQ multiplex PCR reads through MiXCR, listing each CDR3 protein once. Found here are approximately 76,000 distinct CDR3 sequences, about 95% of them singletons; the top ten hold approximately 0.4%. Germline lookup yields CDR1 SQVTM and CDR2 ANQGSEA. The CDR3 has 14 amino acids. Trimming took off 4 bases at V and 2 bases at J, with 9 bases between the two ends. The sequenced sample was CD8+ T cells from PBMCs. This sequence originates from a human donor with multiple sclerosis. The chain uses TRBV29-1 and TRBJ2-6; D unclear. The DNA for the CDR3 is TGCAGCGTTGTAGGTCTACCTGGGGCCAACGTCCTGACTTTC. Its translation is CSVVGLPGANVLTF.